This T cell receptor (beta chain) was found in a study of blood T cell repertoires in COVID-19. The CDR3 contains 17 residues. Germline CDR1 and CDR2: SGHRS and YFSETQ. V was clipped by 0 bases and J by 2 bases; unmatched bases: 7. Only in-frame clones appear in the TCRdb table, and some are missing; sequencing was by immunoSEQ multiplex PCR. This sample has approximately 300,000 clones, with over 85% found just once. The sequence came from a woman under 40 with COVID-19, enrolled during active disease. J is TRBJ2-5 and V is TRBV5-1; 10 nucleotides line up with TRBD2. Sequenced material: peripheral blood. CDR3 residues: CASSLGLRSGGQETQYF. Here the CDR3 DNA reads TGCGCCAGCAGCTTGGGATTGCGTAGCGGGGGGCAAGAGACCCAGTACTTC.